Presented here are 11 T cell receptor beta chains from one specimen sequenced in a study of blood T cell repertoires in COVID-19. The assay was immunoSEQ multiplex PCR, and TCRdb's table has in-frame clones only and misses some. The sample includes about 40,000 clones, around 83% of them seen just once. The sample comprised peripheral blood. Receptor source: a man between 50 and 59 years old in a cohort sampled during active COVID-19.

This clone was seen more than once but under ten times. The chain is built from TRBV9 and TRBJ1-5; 7 bases line up with TRBD1. CDR1 is SGDLS and CDR2 is YYNGEE in the germline V gene. The CDR3 runs 14 residues. The trim removed 1 base at V and 5 bases at J, leaving 3 bases unmatched. CDR3 sequence: CASSVRDSDQPQHF. The CDR3 nucleotides read TGTGCCAGCAGCGTAAGGGACAGCGATCAGCCCCAGCATTTT.

Here the CDR3 DNA reads TGTGCCAGCGACAGTACTAACTATGGCTACACCTTC. It translates to CASDSTNYGYTF. V usage is TRBV2 and J usage is TRBJ1-2; the D gene is possibly TRBD1 (5 bases). The germline gives CDR1 SNHLY, CDR2 FYNNEI. The CDR3 has 12 amino acids. Trimming took off 8 bases at V and 0 bases at J, with 7 bases between the two ends.

The CDR3 reads CASSYNSGGSYEQYF. CDR3 nucleotide sequence: TGTGCCAGCAGTTACAATTCGGGGGGAAGCTACGAGCAGTACTTC. V usage is TRBV6-6 and J usage is TRBJ2-7; 7 bases match TRBD2. V gave up 2 bases and J gave up 3 bases; unmatched junction bases: 7. Germline V lookup: CDR1 MNHNY, CDR2 SVGAGI (reference sequence). The CDR3 has 15 residues.

The chain uses TRBV4-1 and TRBJ2-5; tentative D call: TRBD2 (6 bases). Per the germline V gene, CDR1 is MGHRA and CDR2 is YSYEKL. The V end was cut by 6 bases, the J end by 4 bases, with 15 bases between. This CDR3 spans 14 amino acids. The CDR3 spells CASSWQQEGETQYF. The CDR3 nucleotides are TGCGCCAGCAGTTGGCAGCAGGAGGGAGAGACCCAGTACTTC.

The rearrangement joins TRBV7-9 to TRBJ1-2; D is uncertain. Trimming took 5 bases from V and 4 from J, leaving 11 bases between them. The CDR3 extends over 13 amino acids. CDR1 and CDR2 from the germline V gene are SEHNR and FQNEAQ (reference sequence). CDR3 DNA: TGTGCCAGCAGCACCAGAGGCTTCTATGGCTACACCTTC. Protein sequence: CASSTRGFYGYTF.

In this sample, this clone turned up once. The chain combines TRBV27 with TRBJ1-6, with TRBD1 as a possible D gene (6 bases). Trimming pared 8 bases from V and 5 bases from J, leaving 16 bases between. This CDR3 has 15 amino acids. CDR1 is MNHEY, CDR2 SMNVEV, per germline (reference sequence). The CDR3 sequence: CASAGAGVHNSPLHF. CDR3 in DNA: TGTGCCAGCGCGGGGGCCGGGGTCCATAATTCACCCCTCCACTTT.

This chain connects TRBV30 to TRBJ2-5; TRBD2 is a possible D gene (7 bases). With 3 bases removed from V and 1 base from J, the gap between germline ends came to 12 bases. The CDR3 is 14 residues long. The germline V gene encodes CDR1 GTSNPN and CDR2 SVGIG (reference sequence). The CDR3 sequence: CAWRGGLIQETQYF. CDR3 DNA: TGTGCCTGGAGGGGGGGGCTGATCCAAGAGACCCAGTACTTC.

J is TRBJ2-3 and V is TRBV6-6, with D tentatively TRBD2 (6 bases). Between the trimmed V and J ends, which lost 6 bases and 4 bases, there was a span of 11 bases. This CDR3 contains 13 residues. Germline loops: CDR1 MNHNY, CDR2 SVGAGI (reference sequence). The CDR3 nucleotides are TGTGCCAGCAGGGGGGGAGGCGCAGATACGCAGTATTTT. Translating it yields CASRGGGADTQYF.

The rearrangement uses TRBV7-9 and TRBJ2-7; TRBD2 matches at 9 bases. V lost 1 base and J lost 4; bases outside the gene matches: 5. Germline V gene sequence: CDR1 SEHNR, CDR2 FQNEAQ (reference sequence). The CDR3 covers 15 residues. The CDR3 region has the DNA TGTGCCAGCAGCTTAGGGCGGGGGGGGAGATACGAGCAGTACTTC. This sequence encodes CASSLGRGGRYEQYF.

This clone was counted only a few times. The genes are TRBV5-1 and TRBJ2-1; D may be TRBD2 (6 bases). Trimming cost V 2 bases and J 5 bases, with 14 bases left between them. Germline V lookup: CDR1 SGHRS, CDR2 YFSETQ. The CDR3 contains 15 residues. Here the CDR3 DNA reads TGCGCCAGCAGCTTTATTGCGGGGTCAAACAATGAGCAGTTCTTC. This translates into CASSFIAGSNNEQFF.

This clone was picked up a small number of times. This chain uses TRBV3-1 (or the pseudogene TRBV3-2) with TRBJ1-6; D is perhaps TRBD1 (6 bases). Germline V gives CDR1 LGHDT, CDR2 YNNKEL (reference sequence). Trimming removed 2 bases from V and 8 bases from J, with 10 bases in between. The CDR3 contains 14 residues. CDR3 region: CASSQTAGDSPLHF. The CDR3 region has the DNA TGTGCCAGCAGCCAAACGGCAGGGGATTCACCCCTCCACTTT.